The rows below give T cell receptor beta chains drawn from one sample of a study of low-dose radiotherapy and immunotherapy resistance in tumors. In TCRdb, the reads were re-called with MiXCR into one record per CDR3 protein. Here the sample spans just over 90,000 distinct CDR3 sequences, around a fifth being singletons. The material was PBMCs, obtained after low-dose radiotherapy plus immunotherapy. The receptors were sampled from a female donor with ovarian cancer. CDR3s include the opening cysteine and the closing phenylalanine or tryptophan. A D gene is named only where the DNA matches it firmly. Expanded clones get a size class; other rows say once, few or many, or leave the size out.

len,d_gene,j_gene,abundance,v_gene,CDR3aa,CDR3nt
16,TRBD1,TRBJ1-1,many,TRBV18,CASSPPGTGGLTEAFF,TGTGCCAGCTCACCGCCCGGGACAGGGGGCCTGACTGAAGCTTTCTTT
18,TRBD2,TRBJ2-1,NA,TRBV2,CASRSGGSGRAGYNEQFF,TGTGCCAGCAGGTCGGGGGGTAGCGGGAGGGCCGGCTACAATGAGCAGTTCTTC
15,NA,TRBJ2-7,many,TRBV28,CASSAPRGTSYEQYF,TGTGCCAGCAGTGCCCCACGGGGGACCTCCTACGAGCAGTACTTC
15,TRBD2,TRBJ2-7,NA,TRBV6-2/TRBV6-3,CASRTVERGPYEQYF,TGTGCCAGCAGAACGGTGGAGCGGGGGCCATACGAGCAGTACTTC
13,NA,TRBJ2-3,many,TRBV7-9,CASSLGQADTQYF,TGTGCCAGCAGCTTGGGGCAGGCGGATACGCAGTATTTT
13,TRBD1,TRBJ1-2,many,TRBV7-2,CASSLKGGIGYTF,TGTGCCAGCAGCTTAAAAGGGGGCATTGGCTACACCTTC
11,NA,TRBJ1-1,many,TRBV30,CAWRANTEAFF,TGTGCCTGGAGGGCGAACACTGAAGCTTTCTTT
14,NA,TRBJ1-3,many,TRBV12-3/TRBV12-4,CASKIGRSGDTIYF,TGTGCCAGCAAGATAGGGAGATCTGGGGACACCATATATTTT
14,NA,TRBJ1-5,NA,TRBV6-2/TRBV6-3,CASSENRVNQPQHF,TGTGCCAGCAGTGAAAATCGTGTAAATCAGCCCCAGCATTTT
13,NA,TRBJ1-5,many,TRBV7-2,CASSRQGDQPQHF,TGTGCCAGCAGCCGTCAGGGTGATCAGCCCCAGCATTTT
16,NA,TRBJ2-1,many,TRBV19,CASSIGVVSGKNEQFF,TGTGCCAGTAGTATAGGGGTAGTTTCGGGAAAGAATGAGCAGTTCTTC
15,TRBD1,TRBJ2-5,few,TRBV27,CASNKQGAPGETQYF,TGTGCCAGCAACAAACAGGGGGCGCCTGGGGAGACCCAGTACTTC
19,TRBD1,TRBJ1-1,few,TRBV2,CASSEPEGDRAYLNTEAFF,TGTGCCAGCAGTGAACCCGAAGGGGACAGGGCCTACTTGAACACTGAAGCTTTCTTT
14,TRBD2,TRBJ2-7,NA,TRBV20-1,CSAHNRDYSYEQYF,TGCAGTGCCCACAACCGGGACTACTCCTACGAGCAGTACTTC
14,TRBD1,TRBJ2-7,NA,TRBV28,CASSFGDRVNEQYF,TGTGCCAGCAGTTTTGGGGACAGGGTGAACGAGCAGTACTTC
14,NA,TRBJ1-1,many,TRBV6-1,CASSDGGRYTEAFF,TGTGCCAGCAGTGACGGGGGGCGGTACACTGAAGCTTTCTTT
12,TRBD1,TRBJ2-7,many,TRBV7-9,CASSETGTEQYF,TGTGCCAGCAGCGAGACAGGGACCGAGCAGTACTTC
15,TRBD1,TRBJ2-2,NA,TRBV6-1,CASSERTGEGIELFF,TGTGCCAGCAGTGAACGGACAGGGGAGGGCATCGAGCTGTTTTTT
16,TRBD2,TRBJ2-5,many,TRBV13,CASSSRGTSGGETQYF,TGTGCCAGCAGCTCCCGGGGGACTAGCGGGGGAGAGACCCAGTACTTC
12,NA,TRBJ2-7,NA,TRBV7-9,CASSFTMYEQYF,TGTGCCAGCAGCTTCACAATGTACGAGCAGTACTTC
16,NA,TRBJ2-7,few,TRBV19,CASSIGSSQGLYEQYF,TGTGCCAGTAGTATTGGGAGTTCTCAGGGCCTCTACGAGCAGTACTTC
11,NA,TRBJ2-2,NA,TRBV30,CAWSPTRELFF,TGTGCCTGGAGTCCCACCAGGGAGCTGTTTTTT
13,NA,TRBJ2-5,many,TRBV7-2,CASSRQVQETQYF,TGTGCCAGCAGCCGACAGGTACAAGAGACCCAGTACTTC
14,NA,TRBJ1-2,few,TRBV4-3,CASSQRGTNYGYTF,TGCGCCAGCAGCCAACGGGGAACCAACTATGGCTACACCTTC
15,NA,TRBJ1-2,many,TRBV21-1,CASSPPTGGSYGYTF,TGTGCCAGCAGCCCCCCGACAGGGGGCTCCTATGGCTACACCTTC
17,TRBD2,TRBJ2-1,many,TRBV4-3,CASSQVSGTSGRNEQFF,TGCGCCAGCAGCCAAGTTTCCGGGACTAGCGGGAGGAATGAGCAGTTCTTC
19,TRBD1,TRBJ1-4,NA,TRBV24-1,CATSDPGQIKQGNNEKLFF,TGTGCCACCAGTGACCCCGGACAGATAAAACAGGGGAATAATGAAAAACTGTTTTTT
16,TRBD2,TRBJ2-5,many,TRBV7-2,CASSLRGRGGGETQYF,TGTGCCAGCAGCCTAAGAGGGCGCGGGGGAGGGGAGACCCAGTACTTC
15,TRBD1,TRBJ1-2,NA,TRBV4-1,CASSHLTGGFEGYTF,TGCGCCAGCAGCCATTTAACAGGGGGCTTTGAAGGCTACACCTTC
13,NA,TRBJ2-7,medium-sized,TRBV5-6,CASSFRDPYEQYF,TGTGCCAGCAGCTTCCGGGACCCCTACGAGCAGTACTTC
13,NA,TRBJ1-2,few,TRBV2,CASNSLQGYGYTF,TGTGCCAGCAACTCTCTGCAAGGCTATGGCTACACCTTC
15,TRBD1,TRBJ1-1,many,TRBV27,CASSSLPGQSTEAFF,TGTGCCAGCAGTTCCCTCCCGGGACAGTCGACTGAAGCTTTCTTT
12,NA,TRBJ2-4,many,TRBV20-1,CSAGVGKNIQYF,TGCAGTGCTGGAGTAGGCAAAAACATTCAGTACTTC
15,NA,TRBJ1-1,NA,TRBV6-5,CASSYRSSRYTEAFF,TGTGCCAGCAGTTACCGAAGCAGCCGATACACTGAAGCTTTCTTT
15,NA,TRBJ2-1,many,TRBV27,CASRKEGGPGYEQFF,TGTGCCAGCAGAAAAGAGGGGGGGCCGGGTTATGAGCAGTTCTTC
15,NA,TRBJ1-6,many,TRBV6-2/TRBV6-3,CASRTTDSRNSPLHF,TGTGCCAGCAGGACTACCGATTCAAGGAATTCACCCCTCCACTTT
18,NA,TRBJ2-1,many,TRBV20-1,CSARNPGSSGFVYNEQFF,TGCAGTGCTAGAAACCCGGGCTCTAGTGGGTTTGTGTACAATGAGCAGTTCTTC
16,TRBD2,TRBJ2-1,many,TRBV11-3,CASSPRLAGNYNEQFF,TGTGCCAGCAGCCCCAGACTAGCGGGGAACTACAATGAGCAGTTCTTC
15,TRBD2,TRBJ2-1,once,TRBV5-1,CASSFLRGGRDEQFF,TGCGCCAGCAGCTTTCTGCGGGGGGGCCGGGATGAGCAGTTCTTC
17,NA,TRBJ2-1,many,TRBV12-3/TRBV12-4,CASSPKGLGIWDNEQFF,TGTGCCAGCAGTCCGAAGGGGCTGGGGATATGGGATAATGAGCAGTTCTTC
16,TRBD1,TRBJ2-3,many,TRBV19,CASSARDRGVGDTQYF,TGTGCCAGTAGTGCCCGGGACAGGGGGGTTGGAGATACGCAGTATTTT
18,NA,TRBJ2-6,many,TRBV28,CASSSTGTHAFGANVLTF,TGTGCCAGCAGTTCGACCGGGACTCACGCCTTTGGGGCCAACGTCCTGACTTTC
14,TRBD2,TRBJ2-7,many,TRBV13,CASSGTSGKYEQYF,TGTGCCAGCAGTGGGACTAGCGGAAAATACGAGCAGTACTTC
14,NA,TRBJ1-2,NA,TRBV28,CASSLGVFVYGYTF,TGTGCCAGCAGTTTGGGGGTCTTCGTCTATGGCTACACCTTC
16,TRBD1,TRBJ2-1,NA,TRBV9,CASSVKTGGAYNEQFF,TGTGCCAGCAGCGTAAAGACAGGGGGCGCTTACAATGAGCAGTTCTTC